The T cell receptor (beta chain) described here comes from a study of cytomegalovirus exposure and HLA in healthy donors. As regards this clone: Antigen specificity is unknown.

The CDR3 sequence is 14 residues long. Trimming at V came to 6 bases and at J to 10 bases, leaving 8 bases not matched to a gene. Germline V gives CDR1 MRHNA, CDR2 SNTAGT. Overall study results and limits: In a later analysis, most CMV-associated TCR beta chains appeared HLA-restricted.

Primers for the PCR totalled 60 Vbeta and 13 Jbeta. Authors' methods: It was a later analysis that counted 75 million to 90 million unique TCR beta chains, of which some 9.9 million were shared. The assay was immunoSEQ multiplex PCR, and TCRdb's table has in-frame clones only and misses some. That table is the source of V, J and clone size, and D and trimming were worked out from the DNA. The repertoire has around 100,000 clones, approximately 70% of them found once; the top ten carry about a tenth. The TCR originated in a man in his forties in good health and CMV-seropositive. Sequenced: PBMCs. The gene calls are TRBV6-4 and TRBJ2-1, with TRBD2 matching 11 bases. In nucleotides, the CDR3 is TGTGCCAGCAGGGTAGCGGGAGGGTCGGTGGAGCAGTTCTTC. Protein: CASRVAGGSVEQFF.